The rows below give T cell receptor beta chains drawn from one sample of a study of cytomegalovirus exposure and HLA in healthy donors. Sequencing was performed with immunoSEQ multiplex PCR; in TCRdb, only in-frame clones are kept and a portion is missing. Found here are roughly 160,000 clones, 75% to 90% of them singletons; the top ten hold more than 1%. Sequencing input: PBMCs. Receptors originate from a boy under 10 years old in good health and CMV-seronegative. Both conserved end residues are part of each CDR3. Fields, in order: CDR3 DNA, CDR3 protein, clone size, V gene, D gene, J gene. D genes are given only for firm matches. Not all rows give a size; the values are once, few, many and, for expanded clones, a class.

DNA: TGTGCCAGCAGTTATCGGGGGGTCATGAACACTGAAGCTTTCTTT
CDR3: CASSYRGVMNTEAFF
size: NA
V: TRBV6-5
D: NA
J: TRBJ1-1

DNA: TGTGCCAGCAGCTGGGGAGCCACAGATACGCAGTATTTT
CDR3: CASSWGATDTQYF
size: NA
V: TRBV7-6
D: NA
J: TRBJ2-3

DNA: TGTGCCAGTAGTTTCCGGACTACCCCTAGCCAGTACGCTGGGGCCAACGTCCTGACTTTC
CDR3: CASSFRTTPSQYAGANVLTF
size: NA
V: TRBV19
D: NA
J: TRBJ2-6

DNA: TGTGCCAGCAGCACGAAGGACAGGGGGCAAAGAGATACGCAGTATTTT
CDR3: CASSTKDRGQRDTQYF
size: NA
V: TRBV21-1
D: NA
J: TRBJ2-3

DNA: TGTGCCAGCAGCTTAGGGGACACGAGGAGCACAGATACGCAGTATTTT
CDR3: CASSLGDTRSTDTQYF
size: NA
V: TRBV7-2
D: NA
J: TRBJ2-3

DNA: TGTGCCAGCTCATTACAGGGAGATCAGCCCCAGCATTTT
CDR3: CASSLQGDQPQHF
size: NA
V: TRBV18
D: NA
J: TRBJ1-5

DNA: TGTGCCACCAGCAGTCAATTCAGGGAAGACACCGGGGAGCTGTTTTTT
CDR3: CATSSQFREDTGELFF
size: NA
V: TRBV15
D: NA
J: TRBJ2-2

DNA: TGTGCCAGCAGCACCGACCGGGACAGGGACATAGGCACTGAAGCTTTCTTT
CDR3: CASSTDRDRDIGTEAFF
size: NA
V: TRBV7-9
D: TRBD1
J: TRBJ1-1

DNA: TGTGCCAGCAGCTCCAAAAGGTCCCACAGAGAGACCCAGTACTTC
CDR3: CASSSKRSHRETQYF
size: NA
V: TRBV13
D: NA
J: TRBJ2-5

DNA: TGTGCCAGCAGCTCAGGGTATGAGCAGTTCTTC
CDR3: CASSSGYEQFF
size: NA
V: TRBV7-9
D: NA
J: TRBJ2-1

DNA: TGTGCCAGTAGGGTTACAGGGGGGAGCGCCAAAAACATTCAGTACTTC
CDR3: CASRVTGGSAKNIQYF
size: few
V: TRBV19
D: TRBD1
J: TRBJ2-4

DNA: TGCGCCAGCAGCCCACGACAGGGGGGAACAGATACGCAGTATTTT
CDR3: CASSPRQGGTDTQYF
size: NA
V: TRBV5-1
D: TRBD1
J: TRBJ2-3

DNA: TGTGCCAGCAGCTTAAGCTCTAGCGGGAATGTCTACGAGCAGTACTTC
CDR3: CASSLSSSGNVYEQYF
size: few
V: TRBV7-9
D: TRBD2
J: TRBJ2-7

DNA: TGTGCCAGCAGCTTGACAATCCACGAGCAGTACTTC
CDR3: CASSLTIHEQYF
size: NA
V: TRBV5-5
D: NA
J: TRBJ2-7

DNA: TGTGCCAGCAGCTCAGGGACAGATTACACCGGGGAGCTGTTTTTT
CDR3: CASSSGTDYTGELFF
size: NA
V: TRBV7-2
D: TRBD1
J: TRBJ2-2

DNA: TGTGCCAGCAGTACGGACAGGGAGGCGGGGAACACTGAAGCTTTCTTT
CDR3: CASSTDREAGNTEAFF
size: NA
V: TRBV2
D: TRBD1
J: TRBJ1-1

DNA: TGTGCCACCAGCCGAAATCTTGGACAGGGCGGAGAGACCCAGTACTTC
CDR3: CATSRNLGQGGETQYF
size: NA
V: TRBV15
D: TRBD1
J: TRBJ2-5

DNA: TGCGCCAGCAGCCAAGAGACTAGCGGGGGGGAAGAGACCCAGTACTTC
CDR3: CASSQETSGGEETQYF
size: few
V: TRBV4-1
D: TRBD2
J: TRBJ2-5

DNA: TGTGCCAGCAGTTCCCTACCTTGGACTAGCGGGGGGGGTCGCGAGACCCAGTACTTC
CDR3: CASSSLPWTSGGGRETQYF
size: NA
V: TRBV27
D: TRBD2
J: TRBJ2-5

DNA: TGTGCCAGCAGCCACCGAGGGCTAGCGGCGAAGGCTTACAATGAGCAGTTCTTC
CDR3: CASSHRGLAAKAYNEQFF
size: NA
V: TRBV14
D: TRBD2
J: TRBJ2-1

DNA: TGCAGCGTTGCGGGGGGACAGGGGGATGGCTACACCTTC
CDR3: CSVAGGQGDGYTF
size: few
V: TRBV29-1
D: TRBD1
J: TRBJ1-2

DNA: TGTGCCTGGAAGCGGGGGCGGACCGGGGAGCTGTTTTTT
CDR3: CAWKRGRTGELFF
size: NA
V: TRBV30
D: TRBD2
J: TRBJ2-2

DNA: TGCGCCAGCAGCCAATGGGGCATTGAGGACACTGAAGCTTTCTTT
CDR3: CASSQWGIEDTEAFF
size: NA
V: TRBV4-1
D: NA
J: TRBJ1-1

DNA: TGTGCCAGCAGGGAACCCGGGACTAGCGGGAGGGTGCCTGAGCAGTTCTTC
CDR3: CASREPGTSGRVPEQFF
size: NA
V: TRBV6-1
D: TRBD2
J: TRBJ2-1

DNA: TGTGCCAGTAGTATAGCAGGTATTTATAGCAATCAGCCCCAGCATTTT
CDR3: CASSIAGIYSNQPQHF
size: NA
V: TRBV19
D: NA
J: TRBJ1-5

DNA: TGCGCCAGCAGTTCTTCCGGGACAGGCTATGGCTACACCTTC
CDR3: CASSSSGTGYGYTF
size: NA
V: TRBV10-2
D: TRBD1
J: TRBJ1-2

DNA: TGTGCTAGCAGCGGCGGCAGGGGGGACGACACTGAAGCTTTCTTT
CDR3: CASSGGRGDDTEAFF
size: NA
V: TRBV7-7
D: TRBD1
J: TRBJ1-1

DNA: TGTGCCAGCAGTTCAGGGGTCCGTTCGGATACGCAGTATTTT
CDR3: CASSSGVRSDTQYF
size: NA
V: TRBV6-1
D: NA
J: TRBJ2-3

DNA: TGTGCCAGCAGCGCGGGACAGGGGCGGGTAAAAACTGAAGCTTTCTTT
CDR3: CASSAGQGRVKTEAFF
size: NA
V: TRBV9
D: TRBD1
J: TRBJ1-1

DNA: TGTGCCAGCAGCTTGGAACTCGGGGGAGAGACCCAGTACTTC
CDR3: CASSLELGGETQYF
size: NA
V: TRBV5-4
D: NA
J: TRBJ2-5

DNA: TGTGCCAGCAGCCATGATACTAGGAACAATGAGCAGTTCTTC
CDR3: CASSHDTRNNEQFF
size: NA
V: TRBV7-9
D: NA
J: TRBJ2-1

DNA: TGTGCCAGCAGCCTGGGTCGATTGAGCTCCTACAATGAGCAGTTCTTC
CDR3: CASSLGRLSSYNEQFF
size: once
V: TRBV5-6
D: NA
J: TRBJ2-1

DNA: TGTGCCAGCAGTGATAGACAGGGTCTCCCAGCTTTCTTT
CDR3: CASSDRQGLPAFF
size: NA
V: TRBV25-1
D: TRBD1
J: TRBJ1-1

DNA: TGTGCCAGCAGGGACAGGGTAGCTGGAAACACCATATATTTT
CDR3: CASRDRVAGNTIYF
size: NA
V: TRBV6-1
D: TRBD1
J: TRBJ1-3

DNA: TGTGCCAGTAGTTATACAGGGGGCGTTCAGCCCCAGCATTTT
CDR3: CASSYTGGVQPQHF
size: NA
V: TRBV19
D: TRBD1
J: TRBJ1-5

DNA: TGTGCCAGTAGTGGCATAAGGGCAGGGGACTATGGCTACACCTTC
CDR3: CASSGIRAGDYGYTF
size: NA
V: TRBV19
D: NA
J: TRBJ1-2

DNA: TGTGCCAGCAGTCAAGAACGGGGGAACACTGAAGCTTTCTTT
CDR3: CASSQERGNTEAFF
size: NA
V: TRBV27
D: NA
J: TRBJ1-1

DNA: TGTGCCAGCTCCGGTTTGAGCGGCGAGCAGTACTTC
CDR3: CASSGLSGEQYF
size: NA
V: TRBV18
D: NA
J: TRBJ2-7

DNA: TGCGCCAGCAGCTTATGGGGGCGCGAGGATGGCTACACCTTC
CDR3: CASSLWGREDGYTF
size: NA
V: TRBV5-1
D: NA
J: TRBJ1-2

DNA: TGCGCCAGCAGCATGCATCTAGGATCTAGGAACACTGAAGCTTTCTTT
CDR3: CASSMHLGSRNTEAFF
size: NA
V: TRBV5-1
D: NA
J: TRBJ1-1

DNA: TGTGCCTGGAAGGGTGCTCAGGGTCGGGAGGGCTACACCTTC
CDR3: CAWKGAQGREGYTF
size: NA
V: TRBV30
D: NA
J: TRBJ1-2

DNA: TGCGCCAGCAGCCCCCGGACAGGACAGAACACTGAAGCTTTCTTT
CDR3: CASSPRTGQNTEAFF
size: NA
V: TRBV4-3
D: TRBD1
J: TRBJ1-1

DNA: TGCGCCAGCAGCCAAGTACCCCTTTATGAGGGCCGAGAGACCCAGTACTTC
CDR3: CASSQVPLYEGRETQYF
size: NA
V: TRBV4-1
D: NA
J: TRBJ2-5

DNA: TGTGCCAGCACCCGGGACAGGGGAGATACGCAGTATTTT
CDR3: CASTRDRGDTQYF
size: few
V: TRBV5-4
D: TRBD1
J: TRBJ2-3

DNA: TGTGCCAGCAGCTCCGGGACTAGCTGGGAGACCCAGTACTTC
CDR3: CASSSGTSWETQYF
size: NA
V: TRBV7-9
D: TRBD2
J: TRBJ2-5

DNA: TGTGCCAGCAGTTTCCACTCCTACGAGCAGTACTTC
CDR3: CASSFHSYEQYF
size: NA
V: TRBV27
D: NA
J: TRBJ2-7

DNA: TGTGCCAGCAGAGGGGACAGCTCTTACCTTAGCAATCAGCCCCAGCATTTT
CDR3: CASRGDSSYLSNQPQHF
size: NA
V: TRBV2
D: TRBD1
J: TRBJ1-5

DNA: TGTGCCAGCAGCCCAGACCCGGGACAGGCATACGAGCAGTACTTC
CDR3: CASSPDPGQAYEQYF
size: NA
V: TRBV7-8
D: TRBD1
J: TRBJ2-7